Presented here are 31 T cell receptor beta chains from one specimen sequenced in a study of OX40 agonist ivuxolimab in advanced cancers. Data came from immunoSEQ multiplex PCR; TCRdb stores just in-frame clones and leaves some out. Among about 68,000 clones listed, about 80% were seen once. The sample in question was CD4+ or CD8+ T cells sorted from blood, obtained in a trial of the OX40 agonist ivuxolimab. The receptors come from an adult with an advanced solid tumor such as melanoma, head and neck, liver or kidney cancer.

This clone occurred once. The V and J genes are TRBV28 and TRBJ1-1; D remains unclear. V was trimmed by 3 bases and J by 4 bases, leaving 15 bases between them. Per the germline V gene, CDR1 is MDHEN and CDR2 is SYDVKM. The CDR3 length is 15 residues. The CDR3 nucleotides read TGTGCCAGCAGTTTCCTGCCATCTCCAAGCACTGAAGCTTTCTTT. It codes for CASSFLPSPSTEAFF.

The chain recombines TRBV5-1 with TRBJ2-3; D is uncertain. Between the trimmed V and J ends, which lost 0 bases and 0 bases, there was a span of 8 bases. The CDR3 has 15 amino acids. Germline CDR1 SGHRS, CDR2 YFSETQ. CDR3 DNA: TGCGCCAGCAGCTTGGAACTACCTAGCACAGATACGCAGTATTTT. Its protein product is CASSLELPSTDTQYF.

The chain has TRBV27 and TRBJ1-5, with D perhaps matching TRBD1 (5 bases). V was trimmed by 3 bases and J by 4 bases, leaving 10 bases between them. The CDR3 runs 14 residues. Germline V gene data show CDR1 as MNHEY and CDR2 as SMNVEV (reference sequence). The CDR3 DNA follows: TGTGCCAGCAGTTTTAGGGGCAGTAATCAGCCCCAGCATTTT. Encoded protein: CASSFRGSNQPQHF.

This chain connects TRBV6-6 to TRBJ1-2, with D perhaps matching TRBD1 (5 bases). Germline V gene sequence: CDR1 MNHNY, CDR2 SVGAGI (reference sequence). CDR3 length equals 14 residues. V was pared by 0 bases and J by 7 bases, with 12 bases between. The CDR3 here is CASSYSGGRGGYTF. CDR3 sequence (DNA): TGTGCCAGCAGTTACTCTGGAGGGAGGGGTGGCTACACCTTC.

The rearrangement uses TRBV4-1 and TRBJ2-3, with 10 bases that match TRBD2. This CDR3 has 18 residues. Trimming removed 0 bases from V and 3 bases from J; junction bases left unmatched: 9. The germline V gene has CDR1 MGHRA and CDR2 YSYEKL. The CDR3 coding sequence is TGCGCCAGCAGCCAAGATCGAGAGCGGGGGGGCGGGACAGATACGCAGTATTTT. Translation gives CASSQDRERGGGTDTQYF.

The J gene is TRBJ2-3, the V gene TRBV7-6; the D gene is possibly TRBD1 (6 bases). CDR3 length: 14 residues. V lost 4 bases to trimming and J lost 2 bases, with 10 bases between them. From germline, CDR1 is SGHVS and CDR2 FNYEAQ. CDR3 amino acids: CASSYGQPTDTQYF. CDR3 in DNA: TGTGCCAGCAGCTATGGACAGCCCACAGATACGCAGTATTTT.

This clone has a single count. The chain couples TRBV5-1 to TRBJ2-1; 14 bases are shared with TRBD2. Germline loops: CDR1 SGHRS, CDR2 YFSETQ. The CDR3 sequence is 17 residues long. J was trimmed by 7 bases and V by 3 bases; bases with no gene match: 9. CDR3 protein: CASSSRTSGGSRNEQFF. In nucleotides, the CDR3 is TGCGCCAGCAGCTCCCGGACTAGCGGGGGGTCGAGAAATGAGCAGTTCTTC.

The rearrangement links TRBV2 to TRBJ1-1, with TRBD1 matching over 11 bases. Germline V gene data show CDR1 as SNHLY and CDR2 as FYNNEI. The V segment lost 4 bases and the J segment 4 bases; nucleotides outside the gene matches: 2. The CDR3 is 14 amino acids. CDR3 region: CASSAGTGGTEAFF. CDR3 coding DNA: TGTGCCAGCAGTGCGGGGACAGGGGGCACTGAAGCTTTCTTT.

The CDR3 reads CASSWEDRSNQPQHF. CDR3 sequence (DNA): TGTGCCAGCAGCTGGGAGGACCGGAGCAATCAGCCCCAGCATTTT. The rearrangement uses TRBV5-8 and TRBJ1-5, with D unclear. The CDR3 spans 15 residues. The ends were cut back, 3 bases at V and 1 base at J, with 11 bases in the middle. Per germline, CDR1 SGHTS and CDR2 YDEGEE.

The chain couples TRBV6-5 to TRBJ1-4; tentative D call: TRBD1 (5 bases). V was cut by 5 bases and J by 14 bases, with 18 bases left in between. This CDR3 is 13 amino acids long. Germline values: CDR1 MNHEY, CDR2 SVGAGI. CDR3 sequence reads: CASSADRGVGLFF. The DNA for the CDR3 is TGTGCCAGCAGTGCCGACAGAGGGGTAGGGCTGTTTTTT.

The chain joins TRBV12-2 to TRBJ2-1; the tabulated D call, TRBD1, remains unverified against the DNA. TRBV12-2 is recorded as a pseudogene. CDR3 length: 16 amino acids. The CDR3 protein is CASRLIRDKSYNEQFF. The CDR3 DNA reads TGTGCAAGTCGCCTAATCCGGGACAAGTCCTACAATGAGCAGTTCTTC.

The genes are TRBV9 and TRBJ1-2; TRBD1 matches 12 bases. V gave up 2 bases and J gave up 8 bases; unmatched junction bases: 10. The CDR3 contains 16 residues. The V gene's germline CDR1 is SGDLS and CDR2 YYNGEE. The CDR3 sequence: CASSVMLGQGASGYTF. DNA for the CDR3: TGTGCCAGCAGCGTGATGTTGGGACAGGGGGCTAGCGGCTACACCTTC.

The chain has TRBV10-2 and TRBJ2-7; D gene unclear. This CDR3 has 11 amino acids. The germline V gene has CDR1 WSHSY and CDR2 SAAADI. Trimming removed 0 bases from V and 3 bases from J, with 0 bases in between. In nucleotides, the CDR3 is TGCGCCAGCAGTGAGTCCTACGAGCAGTACTTC. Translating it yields CASSESYEQYF.

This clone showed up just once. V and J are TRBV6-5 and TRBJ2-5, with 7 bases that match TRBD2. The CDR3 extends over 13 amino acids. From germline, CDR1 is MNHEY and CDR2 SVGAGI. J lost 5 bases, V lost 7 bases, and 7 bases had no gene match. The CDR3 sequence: CASTSHGGETQYF. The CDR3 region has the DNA TGTGCCAGCACCTCCCACGGGGGGGAGACCCAGTACTTC.

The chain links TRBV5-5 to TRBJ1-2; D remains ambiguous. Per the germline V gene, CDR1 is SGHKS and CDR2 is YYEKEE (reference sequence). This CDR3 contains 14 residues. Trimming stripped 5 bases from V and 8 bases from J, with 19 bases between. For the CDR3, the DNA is TGTGCCAGCAGGACCGCGGGCCCTTCCGTGGGCTACACCTTC. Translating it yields CASRTAGPSVGYTF.

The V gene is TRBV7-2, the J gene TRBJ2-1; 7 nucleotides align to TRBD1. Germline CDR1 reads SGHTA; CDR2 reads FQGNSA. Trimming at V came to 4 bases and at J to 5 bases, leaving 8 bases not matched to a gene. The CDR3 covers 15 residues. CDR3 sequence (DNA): TGTGCCAGCAGCTCCAATAGGGGGCTGAACAATGAGCAGTTCTTC. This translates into CASSSNRGLNNEQFF.

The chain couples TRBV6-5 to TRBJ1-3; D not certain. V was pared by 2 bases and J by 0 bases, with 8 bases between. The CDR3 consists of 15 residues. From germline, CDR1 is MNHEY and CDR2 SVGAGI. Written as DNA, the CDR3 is TGTGCCAGCAGTTACGACCGGTACTCTGGAAACACCATATATTTT. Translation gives CASSYDRYSGNTIYF.

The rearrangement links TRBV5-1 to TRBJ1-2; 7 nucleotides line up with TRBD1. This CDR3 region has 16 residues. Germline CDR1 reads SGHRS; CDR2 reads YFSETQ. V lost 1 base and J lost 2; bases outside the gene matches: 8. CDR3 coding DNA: TGCGCCAGCAGCTTGTACACGGGACAGAGCAACTATGGCTACACCTTC. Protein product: CASSLYTGQSNYGYTF.

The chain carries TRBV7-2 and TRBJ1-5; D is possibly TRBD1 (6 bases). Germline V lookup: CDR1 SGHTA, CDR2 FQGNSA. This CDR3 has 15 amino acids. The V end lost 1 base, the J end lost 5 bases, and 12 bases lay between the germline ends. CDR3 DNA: TGTGCCAGCAGCTTAGATGGGGGGGGCTATCAGCCCCAGCATTTT. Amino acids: CASSLDGGGYQPQHF.

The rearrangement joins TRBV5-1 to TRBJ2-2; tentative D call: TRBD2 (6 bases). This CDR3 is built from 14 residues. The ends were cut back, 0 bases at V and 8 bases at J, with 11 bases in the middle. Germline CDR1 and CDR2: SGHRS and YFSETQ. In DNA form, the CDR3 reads TGCGCCAGCAGCTTGGACTCGGGGGTAGGGGAGCTGTTTTTT. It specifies CASSLDSGVGELFF. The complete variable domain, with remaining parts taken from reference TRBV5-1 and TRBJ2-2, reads KAGVTQTPRYLIKTRGQQVTLSCSPISGHRSVSWYQQTPGQGLQFLFEYFSETQRNKGNFPGRFSGRQFSNSRSEMNVSTLELGDSALYLCASSLDSGVGELFFGEGSRLTVL.

CDR3 nucleotides: TGTGCCAGCTCACCACAAAGGGGTCAAGGTGAAAAACTGTTTTTT. This sequence encodes CASSPQRGQGEKLFF. The chain combines TRBV18 with TRBJ1-4, with D possibly being TRBD1 (5 bases). The CDR3 is 15 amino acids. V was clipped by 1 base and J by 7 bases, with 13 bases between them. The germline gives CDR1 KGHSH, CDR2 LQKENI.

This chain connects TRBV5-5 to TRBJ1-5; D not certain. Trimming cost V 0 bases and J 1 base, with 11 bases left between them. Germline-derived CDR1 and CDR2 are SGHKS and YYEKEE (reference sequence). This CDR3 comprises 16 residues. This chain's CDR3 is CASSLVADGSNQPQHF. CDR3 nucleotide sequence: TGTGCCAGCAGCTTGGTGGCAGACGGCAGCAATCAGCCCCAGCATTTT.

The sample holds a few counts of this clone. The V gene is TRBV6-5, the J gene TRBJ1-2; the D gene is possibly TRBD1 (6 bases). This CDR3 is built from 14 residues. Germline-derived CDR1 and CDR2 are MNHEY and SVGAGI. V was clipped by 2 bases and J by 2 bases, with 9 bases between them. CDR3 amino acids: CASSYLQGNYGYTF. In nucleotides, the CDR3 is TGTGCCAGCAGTTACCTCCAGGGGAACTATGGCTACACCTTC.

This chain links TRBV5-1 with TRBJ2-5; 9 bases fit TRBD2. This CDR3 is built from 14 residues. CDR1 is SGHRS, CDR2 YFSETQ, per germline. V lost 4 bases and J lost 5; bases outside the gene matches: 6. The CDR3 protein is CASSVGTSTETQYF. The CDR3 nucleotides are TGCGCCAGCAGCGTAGGGACTAGCACCGAGACCCAGTACTTC.

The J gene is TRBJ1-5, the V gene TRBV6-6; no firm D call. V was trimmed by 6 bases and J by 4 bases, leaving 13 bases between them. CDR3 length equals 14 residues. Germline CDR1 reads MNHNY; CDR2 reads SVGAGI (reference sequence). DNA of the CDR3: TGTGCCAGCAGCCCTATGACGTGGAATCAGCCCCAGCATTTT. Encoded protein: CASSPMTWNQPQHF.

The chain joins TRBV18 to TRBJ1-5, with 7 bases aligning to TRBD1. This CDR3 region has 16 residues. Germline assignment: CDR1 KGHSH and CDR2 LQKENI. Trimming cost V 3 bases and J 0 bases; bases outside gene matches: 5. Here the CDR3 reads CASSPGQLYSNQPQHF. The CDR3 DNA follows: TGTGCCAGCTCACCGGGACAGCTCTATAGCAATCAGCCCCAGCATTTT.

CDR3 region: CASSQERGIRTEAFF. CDR3 bases: TGTGCCAGCAGCCAAGAACGGGGGATTCGGACTGAAGCTTTCTTT. The genes are TRBV14 and TRBJ1-1; TRBD1 is a possible D gene (5 bases). Trimming took off 0 bases at V and 5 bases at J, with 13 bases between the two ends. This CDR3 is built from 15 residues. Germline-derived CDR1 and CDR2 are SGHDN and FVKESK.

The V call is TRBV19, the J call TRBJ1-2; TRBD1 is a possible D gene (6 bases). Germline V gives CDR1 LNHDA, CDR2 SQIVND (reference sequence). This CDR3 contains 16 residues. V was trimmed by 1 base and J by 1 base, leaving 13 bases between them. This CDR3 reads CASSIGGAEYNYGYTF. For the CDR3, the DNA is TGTGCCAGTAGTATAGGGGGGGCAGAGTATAACTATGGCTACACCTTC.

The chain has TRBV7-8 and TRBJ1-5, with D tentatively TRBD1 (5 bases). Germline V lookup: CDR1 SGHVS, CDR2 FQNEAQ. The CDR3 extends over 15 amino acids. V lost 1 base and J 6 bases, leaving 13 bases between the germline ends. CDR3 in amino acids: CASSLVAGRSQPQHF. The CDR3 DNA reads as TGTGCCAGCAGCTTAGTGGCAGGGCGGTCTCAGCCCCAGCATTTT.

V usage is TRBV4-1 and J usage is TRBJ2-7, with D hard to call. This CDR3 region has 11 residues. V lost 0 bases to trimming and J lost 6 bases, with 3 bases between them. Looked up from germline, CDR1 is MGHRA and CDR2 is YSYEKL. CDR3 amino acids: CASSQDSEQYF. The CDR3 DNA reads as TGCGCCAGCAGCCAAGATTCCGAGCAGTACTTC.

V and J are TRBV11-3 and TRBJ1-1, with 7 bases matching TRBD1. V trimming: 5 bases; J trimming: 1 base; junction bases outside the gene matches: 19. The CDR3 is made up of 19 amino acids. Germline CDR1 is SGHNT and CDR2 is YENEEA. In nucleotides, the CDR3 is TGTGCCAGCAGCCCCGGAGGTGGGGGCAGGGGGGGTCCGAACACTGAAGCTTTCTTT. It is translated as CASSPGGGGRGGPNTEAFF.